A single sample gave rise to the 8 T cell receptor beta chains below, sequenced in a study of T cell responses to AZD1222 COVID-19 vaccine. Measured with immunoSEQ multiplex PCR; TCRdb has only the in-frame clones, and not every one. The sample has 120,000 or so clones, roughly 87% seen once. This specimen consisted of peripheral blood, obtained on day 0 of MenACWY control vaccination. All receptors come from an adult in good health.

The V and J genes are TRBV7-8 and TRBJ1-1, with D tentatively TRBD1 (6 bases). This CDR3 has 17 amino acids. Deletions cut 1 base from V and 5 bases from J, with 20 bases between. Germline V gives CDR1 SGHVS, CDR2 FQNEAQ. For the CDR3, the DNA is TGTGCCAGCAGCTTAGAGTTACAGGGAAGGGCCACAACTGAAGCTTTCTTT. It translates to CASSLELQGRATTEAFF.

The CDR3 is CASSYSQVLAAFF. CDR3 DNA sequence: TGTGCCAGCAGTTACTCCCAGGTGTTGGCAGCTTTCTTT. The chain recombines TRBV6-5 with TRBJ1-1; D ambiguous. Germline CDR1 MNHEY, CDR2 SVGAGI. The V end lost 0 bases, the J end lost 10 bases, and 12 bases lay between the germline ends. The CDR3 runs to 13 residues.

V and J are TRBV4-3 and TRBJ2-5; D not resolved. The V end lost 6 bases, the J end lost 3 bases, and 2 bases lay between the germline ends. The CDR3 totals 10 residues. Germline-derived CDR1 and CDR2 are LGHNA and YSLEER. The CDR3 here is CASREETQYF. The CDR3 DNA is TGCGCCAGCAGGGAAGAGACCCAGTACTTC.

This chain joins TRBV4-1 and TRBJ1-3, with D unclear. CDR1 and CDR2 from the germline V gene are MGHRA and YSYEKL. Trimming removed 4 bases from V and 4 bases from J, with 11 bases in between. The CDR3 covers 14 residues. The CDR3 loop is CASSRKIGGNTIYF. CDR3 DNA sequence: TGCGCCAGCAGCCGCAAGATCGGAGGAAACACCATATATTTT.

The chain joins TRBV11-1 to TRBJ2-1; no clear D gene. CDR3 length: 15 amino acids. Trimming took 1 base from V and 1 from J, leaving 8 bases between them. Germline assignment: CDR1 SGHAT and CDR2 FQDESV (reference sequence). In DNA form, the CDR3 reads TGTGCCAGCAGCTTAGATAGCAGTTCCTACAATGAGCAGTTCTTC. It codes for CASSLDSSSYNEQFF.

The chain recombines TRBV18 with TRBJ2-2; D is ambiguous. The CDR3 consists of 12 residues. Germline V gene sequence: CDR1 KGHSH, CDR2 LQKENI. V was cut by 6 bases and J by 4 bases, with 6 bases left in between. CDR3 DNA: TGTGCCAGCTCCACAGTCACCGGGGAGCTGTTTTTT. Translated: CASSTVTGELFF.

This rearrangement joins TRBV9 to TRBJ1-2; TRBD1 aligns across 7 bases. The germline V gene has CDR1 SGDLS and CDR2 YYNGEE. The ends lost 3 bases at V and 4 bases at J; junction bases unmatched: 9. The CDR3 sequence is 15 residues long. The CDR3 bases are TGTGCCAGCAGCGCCTATACAGGGGTGGGCTATGGCTACACCTTC. Amino acid sequence: CASSAYTGVGYGYTF.

V is TRBV6-5 and J is TRBJ1-4; 9 bases fit TRBD1. After removal of 5 bases from V and 10 bases from J, the junction contained 8 bases not matched to a gene. This CDR3 has 14 residues. CDR1 and CDR2 (germline): MNHEY, SVGAGI. In nucleotides, the CDR3 is TGTGCCAGCAGTCCCGGGACAGGGTATCGAAAACTGTTTTTT. Its translation is CASSPGTGYRKLFF.